The entry below describes one TCR beta chain. There is no known antigen for this receptor. Per-nucleotide qualities are absent, and no much larger clonotype sits a single base away. The V end loses 0 bases and the J end loses 2 bases, and a stretch of 11 bases separates them. Reading the germline V gene gives CDR1 MNHEY and CDR2 SVGEGT. Including the terminal cysteine and phenylalanine, the CDR3 comprises 15 residues. The CDR3 DNA has 45 bases and is translated from base 1. The record originates from a study of CD8 T cells in Susac syndrome (dated by TCRdb to the late 2010s). General notes on the study: The study used repertoire sequencing to test whether antigen drove CD8+ T cell activation and differentiation in Susac syndrome. The clonality of the CD8+ T cell repertoire was compared across 12 healthy donors, around 14 Susac syndrome patients and roughly 16 multiple sclerosis patients. Results the study describes overall, beyond this receptor: The study acknowledged that relatively few individuals were included in the TCR sequencing and HLA analysis.

Peripheral blood CD8+ and CD4+ T cells from healthy donors, Susac syndrome patients and multiple sclerosis patients were profiled by high-throughput TCR beta sequencing. Healthy donors were age- and sex-matched controls. CD8+ TEMRA cells were enriched by FACS, while bulk CD8+ and CD4+ T cells were purified by magnetic negative isolation. Blood was drawn into EDTA tubes, processed within 24 hours, and PBMCs were isolated by density gradient centrifugation. PBMCs intended for TCR sequencing were frozen in liquid nitrogen and were later thawed in a 37 degrees C water bath. A purity of at least 90% was achieved for sorted or isolated CD4+, CD8+ and CD8+ TEMRA cells. RNA was extracted using the RNeasy kit, and roughly 0.45 to 1 ug of the RNA was reverse transcribed with random hexamers. The immunoSEQ multiplex PCR assay, which covers 54 Vbeta and 13 Jbeta segments, was used to amplify TCR beta CDR3 regions. PCR amplification bias was corrected by using a synthetic template baseline for primer optimization and computational correction. As for the authors' bioinformatics: Reads were assigned to V, D and J genes according to IMGT and analyzed in immunoSEQ Analyzer, with only productive sequences retained. Clonality was calculated as one minus the Shannon entropy normalized by log2 of the number of productive unique sequences. For each patient and control, public and private clones were evaluated among the 100 most prevalent clones. Clones were defined as Susac-specific if absent from the healthy and MS cohorts, from around 1,000 published viral clones and from other ImmuneACCESS disease sequences. TCRdb reworked the public reads: Q25 trimming with fastp, MiXCR clone assembly, productive beta chains retained. Records with the same CDR3 protein are collapsed into one entry carrying the most frequent genes and DNA. Clone size and V and J calls follow TCRdb, not the original study. Here the sample has about 18,000 distinct CDR3 sequences; around 95% occur a single time. The ten largest clones add up to 0.2% to 0.3% of the sample.

The clonotype was recovered from a human donor in good health. The sequencing input was CD8+ T cells from PBMCs. The chain joins TRBV6-2 or TRBV6-3 to TRBJ2-7, with the D gene call left open. The nucleotide sequence is TGTGCCAGCAGTTACTCACGAGTTGGAACCTACGAGCAGTACTTC. It is translated as CASSYSRVGTYEQYF.